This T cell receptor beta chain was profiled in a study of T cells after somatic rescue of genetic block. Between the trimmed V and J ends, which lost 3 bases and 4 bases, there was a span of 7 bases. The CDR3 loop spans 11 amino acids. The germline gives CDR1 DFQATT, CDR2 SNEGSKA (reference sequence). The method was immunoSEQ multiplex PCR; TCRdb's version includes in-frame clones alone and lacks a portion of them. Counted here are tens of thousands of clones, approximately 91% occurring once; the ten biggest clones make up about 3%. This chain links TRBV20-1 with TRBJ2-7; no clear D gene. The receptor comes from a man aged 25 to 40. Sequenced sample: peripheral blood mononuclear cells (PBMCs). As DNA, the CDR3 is TGCAGTGCTAGCCAAGAGTACGAGCAGTACTTC. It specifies CSASQEYEQYF.